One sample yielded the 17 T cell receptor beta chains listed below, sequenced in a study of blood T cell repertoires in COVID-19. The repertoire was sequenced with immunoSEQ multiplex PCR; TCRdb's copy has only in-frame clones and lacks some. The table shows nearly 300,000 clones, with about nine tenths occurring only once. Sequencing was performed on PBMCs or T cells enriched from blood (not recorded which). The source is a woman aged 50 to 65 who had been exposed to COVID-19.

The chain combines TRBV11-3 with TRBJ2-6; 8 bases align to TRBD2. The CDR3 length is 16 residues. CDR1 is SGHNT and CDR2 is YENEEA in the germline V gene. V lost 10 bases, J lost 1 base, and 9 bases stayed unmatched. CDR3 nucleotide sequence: TGTGCCACTCCCGGACTAGCTAAATCTGGGGCCAACGTCCTGACTTTC. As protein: CATPGLAKSGANVLTF.

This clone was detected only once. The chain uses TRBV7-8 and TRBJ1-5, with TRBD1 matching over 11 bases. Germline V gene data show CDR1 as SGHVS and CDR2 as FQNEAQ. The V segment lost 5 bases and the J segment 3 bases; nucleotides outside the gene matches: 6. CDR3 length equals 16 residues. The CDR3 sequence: CASSLQGQGDNQPQHF. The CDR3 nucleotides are TGTGCCAGCAGCCTACAGGGACAGGGGGACAATCAGCCCCAGCATTTT.

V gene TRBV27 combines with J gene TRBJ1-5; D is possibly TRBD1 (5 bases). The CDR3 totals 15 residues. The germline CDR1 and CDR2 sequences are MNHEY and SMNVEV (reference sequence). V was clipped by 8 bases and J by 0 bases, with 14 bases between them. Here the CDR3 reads CASAAGPYSNQPQHF. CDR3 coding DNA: TGTGCCAGCGCGGCAGGGCCCTATAGCAATCAGCCCCAGCATTTT.

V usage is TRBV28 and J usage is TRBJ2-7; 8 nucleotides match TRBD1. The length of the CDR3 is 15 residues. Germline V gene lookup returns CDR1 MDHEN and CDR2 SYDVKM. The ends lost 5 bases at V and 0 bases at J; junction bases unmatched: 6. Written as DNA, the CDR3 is TGTGCCAGCAGTCGGACAGGGACCCCCTCCTACGAGCAGTACTTC. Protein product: CASSRTGTPSYEQYF.

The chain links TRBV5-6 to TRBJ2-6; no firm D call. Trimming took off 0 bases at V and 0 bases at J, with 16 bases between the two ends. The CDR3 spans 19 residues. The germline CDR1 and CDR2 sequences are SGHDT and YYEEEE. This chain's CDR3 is CASSLVSLRNISGANVLTF. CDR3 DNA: TGTGCCAGCAGCTTGGTGAGTCTCAGGAACATCTCTGGGGCCAACGTCCTGACTTTC.

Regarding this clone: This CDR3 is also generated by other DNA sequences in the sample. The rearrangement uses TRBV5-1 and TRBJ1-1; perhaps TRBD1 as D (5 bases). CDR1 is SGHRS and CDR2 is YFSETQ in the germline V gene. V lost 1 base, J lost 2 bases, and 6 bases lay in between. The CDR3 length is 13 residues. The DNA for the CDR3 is TGCGCCAGCAGCTTGAGGGGAAACACTGAAGCTTTCTTT. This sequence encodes CASSLRGNTEAFF.

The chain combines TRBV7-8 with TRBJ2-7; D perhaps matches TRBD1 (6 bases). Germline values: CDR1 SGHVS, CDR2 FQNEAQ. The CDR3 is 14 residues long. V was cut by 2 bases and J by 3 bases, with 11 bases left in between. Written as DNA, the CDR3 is TGTGCCAGCAGCTTACAGGGGATCGACTACGAGCAGTACTTC. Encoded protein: CASSLQGIDYEQYF.

CDR3 sequence reads: CASSFDRKVGSPLHF. The CDR3, as DNA: TGTGCCAGCAGCTTCGATAGGAAAGTGGGCTCACCCCTCCACTTT. The J gene is TRBJ1-6, the V gene TRBV5-6; the D is unclear. The CDR3 has 15 amino acids. Per the germline V gene, CDR1 is SGHDT and CDR2 is YYEEEE. V lost 2 bases and J lost 10, with 16 bases in between.

This CDR3 reads CASRPSRSSYEQYF. CDR3 nucleotide sequence: TGTGCCAGCAGGCCTTCGCGTTCCTCCTACGAGCAGTACTTC. The rearrangement links TRBV6-2 or TRBV6-3 to TRBJ2-7; D ambiguous. V dropped 6 bases and J dropped 0 bases, with 12 bases sitting between them. The CDR3 length is 14 residues. Germline assignment: CDR1 MNHEY and CDR2 SVGEGT.

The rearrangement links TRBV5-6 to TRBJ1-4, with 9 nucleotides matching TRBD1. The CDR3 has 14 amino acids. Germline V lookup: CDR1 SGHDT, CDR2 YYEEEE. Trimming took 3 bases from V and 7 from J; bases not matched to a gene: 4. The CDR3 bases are TGTGCCAGCAGCTGGGGACAGGGTGTTGAAAAACTGTTTTTT. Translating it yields CASSWGQGVEKLFF.

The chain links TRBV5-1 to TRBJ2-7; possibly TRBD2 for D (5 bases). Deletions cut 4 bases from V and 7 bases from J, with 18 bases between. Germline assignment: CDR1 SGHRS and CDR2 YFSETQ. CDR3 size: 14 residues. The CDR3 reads CASSRVDSSGEQYF. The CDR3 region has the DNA TGCGCCAGCAGCCGGGTGGACTCTTCGGGGGAGCAGTACTTC.

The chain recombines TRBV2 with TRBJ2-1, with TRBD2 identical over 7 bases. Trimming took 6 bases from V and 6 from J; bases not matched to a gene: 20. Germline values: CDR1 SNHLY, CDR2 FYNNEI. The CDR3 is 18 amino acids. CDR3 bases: TGTGCCAGCAGCACTTCTCGCGCCGTAGCGGGTGCTGTCAATGAGCAGTTCTTC. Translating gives CASSTSRAVAGAVNEQFF.

CDR3 in amino acids: CASSLSQGISGNTIYF. Here the CDR3 DNA reads TGTGCCAGCAGCTTATCCCAGGGGATCTCTGGAAACACCATATATTTT. The V call is TRBV11-2, the J call TRBJ1-3, with a tentative D call TRBD1 (6 bases). The V and J ends lost 2 bases and 0 bases respectively, with 11 bases between them. Germline V gives CDR1 SGHAT, CDR2 FQNNGV. CDR3 size: 16 residues.

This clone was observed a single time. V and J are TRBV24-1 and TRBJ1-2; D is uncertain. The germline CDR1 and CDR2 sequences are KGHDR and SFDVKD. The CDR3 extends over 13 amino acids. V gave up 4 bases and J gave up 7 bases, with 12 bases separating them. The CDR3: CATSEEGGGGYTF. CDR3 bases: TGTGCCACCAGTGAAGAGGGTGGTGGTGGCTACACCTTC.

CDR3 DNA sequence: TGTGCCAGCAGCTCCCCTAGTTACGGCACAGATACGCAGTATTTT. Translating it yields CASSSPSYGTDTQYF. This chain connects TRBV5-4 to TRBJ2-3; D uncertain. CDR3 length: 15 amino acids. Trimming left V 3 bases short and J 1 base short, with 12 bases between. Germline V gene sequence: CDR1 SGHNT, CDR2 YYREEE (reference sequence).

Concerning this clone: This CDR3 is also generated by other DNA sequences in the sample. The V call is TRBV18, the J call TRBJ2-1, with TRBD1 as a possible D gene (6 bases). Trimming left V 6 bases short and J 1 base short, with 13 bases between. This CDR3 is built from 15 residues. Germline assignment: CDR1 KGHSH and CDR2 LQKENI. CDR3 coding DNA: TGTGCCAGCTCCCAAGACAGGTCATCCTACAATGAGCAGTTCTTC. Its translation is CASSQDRSSYNEQFF.

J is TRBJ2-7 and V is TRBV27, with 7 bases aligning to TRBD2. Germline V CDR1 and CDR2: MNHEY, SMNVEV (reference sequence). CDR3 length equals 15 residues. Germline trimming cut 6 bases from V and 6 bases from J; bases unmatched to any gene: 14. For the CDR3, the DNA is TGTGCCAGCAGCTGGGGGGGAGTTAAGGAGAGCGAGCAGTACTTC. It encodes CASSWGGVKESEQYF.